The clone carrying this T cell receptor (beta chain) appeared many times. J lost 5 bases, V lost 6 bases, and 12 bases had no gene match. Germline V gene sequence: CDR1 DFQATT, CDR2 SNEGSKA (reference sequence). The CDR3 runs to 14 residues. TCRdb used MiXCR to reprocess the reads, holding one entry per CDR3 protein. The sample lists 60,000 to 75,000 distinct CDR3 sequences, 4% occurring once. The sample belongs to a study of T cell repertoires in cytomegalovirus infection. The J gene is TRBJ1-1, the V gene TRBV20-1; 7 nucleotides line up with TRBD1. The sequenced sample was PBMCs. The source is a human donor in good health (CMV status not recorded). Some clones in this sample may be carry-over from other donors' samples. The CDR3 sequence: CSAQRQGVGTEAFF. The CDR3 DNA sequence: TGCAGTGCCCAAAGGCAGGGGGTCGGGACTGAAGCTTTCTTT.